A single sample gave rise to the 31 T cell receptor beta chains below, sequenced in a study of T-cell reconstitution after alpha-beta-depleted transplantation in children listed by TCRdb under 2016. The treatment or condition label on this specimen signifies: allogeneic hematopoietic cell transplantation with graft depleted of TCRalphabeta T cells and CD19 B cells. Library prep was done by PCR. The sample was run on an Illumina HiSeq 2500. TCR library preparation used molecular barcoding, with unique molecular identifiers applied to normalize quantification of the TCRbeta repertoire. In-frame beta chains were kept once TCRdb had trimmed the public reads at Q25 with fastp and called clones with MiXCR. Merged by CDR3 protein, the rows form single entries marked with the most common genes and DNA. The sample has about 580,000 distinct CDR3 sequences on record, approximately 30% of them singletons. The top ten hold about 35% of the sample.

The material was PBMCs, obtained before TCRalphabeta/CD19-depleted stem cell transplant. The receptors shown here come from a boy under two years old with Wiskott-Aldrich syndrome, due to receive a stem cell transplant.

The chain combines TRBV7-9 with TRBJ2-6, with D perhaps TRBD1 (5 bases). CDR3 length: 16 residues. The V end lost 1 base, the J end lost 2 bases, and 9 bases lay between the germline ends. Per germline, CDR1 SEHNR and CDR2 FQNEAQ (reference sequence). In DNA form, the CDR3 reads TGTGCCAGCAGCTTAGGTTTCAGGGCTGGGGCCAACGTCCTGACTTTC. Translated: CASSLGFRAGANVLTF. Based on the CDR3 plus reference TRBV7-9 and TRBJ2-6, the full variable domain is DTGVSQNPRHKITKRGQNVTFRCDPISEHNRLYWYRQTLGQGPEFLTYFQNEAQLEKSRLLSDRFSAERPKGSFSTLEIQRTEQGDSAMYLCASSLGFRAGANVLTFGAGSRLTVL.

Ten or more counts support this clonotype. The rearrangement links TRBV25-1 to TRBJ2-7, with D hard to call. Germline V gene lookup returns CDR1 MGHDK and CDR2 SYGVNS. V lost 3 bases and J 4 bases, leaving 7 bases between the germline ends. The CDR3 loop spans 12 amino acids. The CDR3 region is CASSDWGYEQYF. The CDR3 region has the DNA TGTGCCAGCAGTGACTGGGGTTACGAGCAGTACTTC.

The table lists this clonotype with a count of one. The CDR3 reads CASSRRTDSSYEQYF. DNA for the CDR3: TGTGCCAGTAGTAGAAGGACGGACTCCTCCTACGAGCAGTACTTC. J is TRBJ2-7 and V is TRBV19, with D possibly TRBD2 on 5 matching bases. The V and J ends lost 4 bases and 0 bases respectively, with 13 bases between them. Germline loops: CDR1 LNHDA, CDR2 SQIVND (reference sequence). The CDR3 has 15 amino acids.

This clonotype appeared a few times. V gene TRBV28 combines with J gene TRBJ2-5, with 7 bases lining up with TRBD1. Looked up from germline, CDR1 is MDHEN and CDR2 is SYDVKM. This CDR3 is built from 14 residues. The junction had 6 bases not matched to a gene; V was cut back by 7 bases and J by 1 base. This CDR3 is CASTTGDGQETQYF. CDR3 bases: TGTGCCAGCACCACAGGGGACGGCCAAGAGACCCAGTACTTC.

This clonotype was detected once. The chain couples TRBV20-1 to TRBJ2-6, with D possibly being TRBD1 (6 bases). The CDR3 contains 14 residues. CDR1 is DFQATT and CDR2 is SNEGSKA in the germline V gene (reference sequence). With 5 bases removed from V and 3 bases from J, the gap between germline ends came to 11 bases. This CDR3 reads CSAPGEGGANVLTF. CDR3 bases: TGCAGTGCTCCAGGGGAAGGTGGGGCCAACGTCCTGACTTTC.

This sequence joins TRBV5-1 and TRBJ2-3; D might be TRBD2 (5 bases). Germline V lookup: CDR1 SGHRS, CDR2 YFSETQ. V gave up 6 bases and J gave up 4 bases, with 15 bases separating them. The CDR3 sequence is 14 residues long. CDR3 sequence reads: CASKQEGRPDTQYF. As DNA, the CDR3 is TGCGCCAGCAAGCAAGAGGGTCGGCCAGATACGCAGTATTTT. The full variable domain, rest sourced from reference TRBV5-1 and TRBJ2-3, is KAGVTQTPRYLIKTRGQQVTLSCSPISGHRSVSWYQQTPGQGLQFLFEYFSETQRNKGNFPGRFSGRQFSNSRSEMNVSTLELGDSALYLCASKQEGRPDTQYFGPGTRLTVL.

The rearrangement links TRBV6-1 to TRBJ2-1; TRBD2 aligns across 11 bases. In germline, CDR1 is MNHNS, CDR2 SASEGT. With V trimmed by 0 bases and J by 1 base, 8 bases remained unmatched. The CDR3 is made up of 19 amino acids. The CDR3 loop is CASSEARSSGRTSYNEQFF. The DNA of the CDR3 is TGTGCCAGCAGTGAAGCGCGGTCTAGCGGGAGGACTTCCTACAATGAGCAGTTCTTC.

J is TRBJ2-7 and V is TRBV7-2; TRBD2 agrees at 9 bases. This CDR3 has 15 residues. J lost 2 bases, V lost 1 base, and 3 bases had no gene match. Germline V gives CDR1 SGHTA, CDR2 FQGNSA. CDR3 DNA sequence: TGTGCCAGCAGCTTAGACGCTAGCGGGGCCTACGAGCAGTACTTC. This gives the protein CASSLDASGAYEQYF.

About this clonotype itself: No conserved phenylalanine or tryptophan ends this CDR3, so it is likely a read error. The chain combines TRBV3-1 with TRBJ2-7, with TRBD2 as a possible D gene (6 bases). V lost 3 bases, J lost 4 bases, and 19 bases lay in between. The CDR3 loop spans 16 amino acids. CDR1 LGHDT and CDR2 YNNKEL come from the germline V gene (reference sequence). CDR3 nucleotides: TGTGCCAGCAGCCACCGGGGAGGAGCCAATTCGTACGAGCAGTACTTG. Translation: CASSHRGGANSYEQYL.

The chain joins TRBV5-1 to TRBJ1-1; D may be TRBD1 (5 bases). V was cut by 4 bases and J by 0 bases, with 13 bases left in between. Germline V gives CDR1 SGHRS, CDR2 YFSETQ. The CDR3 has 15 residues. CDR3 coding DNA: TGCGCCAGCAGCGCCCGGGGACTAATGAACACTGAAGCTTTCTTT. This translates into CASSARGLMNTEAFF.

This sequence joins TRBV20-1 and TRBJ2-7; 14 bases are shared with TRBD2. The CDR3 covers 15 residues. Germline CDR1 reads DFQATT; CDR2 reads SNEGSKA (reference sequence). The V gene end was trimmed by 4 bases and the J gene end by 5 bases; junction bases not matched to a gene: 7. CDR3 residues: CSATPGLAGENEQYF. In DNA form, the CDR3 reads TGCAGTGCTACTCCGGGACTAGCGGGAGAAAACGAGCAGTACTTC.

This CDR3 is CSVLKTSGGYEQYF. The CDR3 bases are TGCAGCGTTCTAAAGACTAGCGGGGGATACGAGCAGTACTTC. This chain joins TRBV29-1 and TRBJ2-7; 12 nucleotides match TRBD2. The V and J ends lost 5 bases and 4 bases, in that order; junction bases with no gene match: 6. Germline CDR1 SQVTM, CDR2 ANQGSEA. The CDR3 extends over 14 amino acids.

There are a few counts of this clonotype. The chain has TRBV5-1 and TRBJ2-5; 14 bases are shared with TRBD2. With 4 bases clipped from V and 4 bases from J, the junction kept 6 bases outside the gene matches. Germline CDR1 and CDR2: SGHRS and YFSETQ. This CDR3 comprises 16 residues. The CDR3 DNA follows: TGCGCCAGCAGCGAGGTTGGACTAGCGGGAGGAGAGACCCAGTACTTC. This codes for CASSEVGLAGGETQYF.

This clonotype appeared a few times. The chain couples TRBV5-1 to TRBJ2-3, with no clear D. Trimming took off 4 bases at V and 4 bases at J, with 13 bases between the two ends. Per germline, CDR1 SGHRS and CDR2 YFSETQ. This CDR3 contains 14 residues. For the CDR3, the DNA is TGCGCCAGCAGCCCTTCGGGTCTCTCAGATACGCAGTATTTT. Its translation is CASSPSGLSDTQYF.

In its sample, this clonotype was seen a few times. This chain uses TRBV12-3 or TRBV12-4 with TRBJ1-2; unclear D gene. With 7 bases removed from V and 8 bases from J, the gap between germline ends came to 11 bases. This CDR3 comprises 11 residues. CDR3 residues: CASTRGRGYTF. The CDR3 DNA sequence: TGTGCCAGCACCCGAGGGAGGGGCTACACCTTC.

This clonotype was counted only a few times. The chain joins TRBV5-1 to TRBJ2-4, with TRBD1 as a possible D gene (5 bases). CDR1 is SGHRS, CDR2 YFSETQ, per germline. Between the trimmed V and J ends, which lost 0 bases and 9 bases, there was a span of 13 bases. This CDR3 has 14 amino acids. The CDR3 bases are TGCGCCAGCAGCTTGGTGGCAGGGTTCGGCATTCAGTACTTC. It codes for CASSLVAGFGIQYF.

The J gene is TRBJ1-1, the V gene TRBV4-1; D is ambiguous. The V end lost 3 bases, the J end lost 6 bases, and 8 bases lay between the germline ends. The CDR3 loop spans 12 amino acids. In germline, CDR1 is MGHRA, CDR2 YSYEKL. The CDR3 nucleotides are TGCGCCAGCAGCCAGGGCGGGGCTGAAGCTTTCTTT. Translated, it gives CASSQGGAEAFF.

This sequence joins TRBV20-1 and TRBJ1-1, with D unclear. V lost 1 base and J 3 bases, leaving 6 bases between the germline ends. This CDR3 comprises 12 residues. Germline V gene lookup returns CDR1 DFQATT and CDR2 SNEGSKA (reference sequence). The CDR3: CSARAADTEAFF. In nucleotides, the CDR3 is TGCAGTGCTAGAGCAGCGGACACTGAAGCTTTCTTT.

The V call is TRBV20-1, the J call TRBJ2-1, with no clear D. V lost 0 bases and J 5 bases, leaving 11 bases between the germline ends. In germline, CDR1 is DFQATT, CDR2 SNEGSKA (reference sequence). The CDR3 loop spans 14 amino acids. The CDR3 sequence is CSARDPFNNNEQFF. CDR3 sequence (DNA): TGCAGTGCTAGAGACCCCTTTAACAACAATGAGCAGTTCTTC.

This sequence joins TRBV10-2 and TRBJ2-5; 9 nucleotides line up with TRBD1. With V trimmed by 5 bases and J by 3 bases, 7 bases remained unmatched. In germline, CDR1 is WSHSY, CDR2 SAAADI. CDR3 length: 15 amino acids. The CDR3, as DNA: TGCGCCAGCAGTAAGGACAGGGGATTGGAAGAGACCCAGTACTTC. It translates to CASSKDRGLEETQYF.

V usage is TRBV5-1 and J usage is TRBJ1-5, with a weak D call TRBD1 (5 bases). V lost 5 bases and J lost 7, with 13 bases in between. CDR3 length: 13 residues. Germline V gene data show CDR1 as SGHRS and CDR2 as YFSETQ. CDR3 sequence reads: CASSVGKGQPQHF. The CDR3 DNA reads TGCGCCAGCAGTGTAGGGAAGGGGCAGCCCCAGCATTTT.

The CDR3, as DNA: TGTGCCTCCCAGGGACAGGGGGCGGACTATGGCTACACCTTC. Encoded protein: CASQGQGADYGYTF. The chain links TRBV10-3 to TRBJ1-2; the match to TRBD1 covers 12 bases. The CDR3 consists of 14 residues. Trimming took 11 bases from V and 3 from J; bases not matched to a gene: 7. Germline V lookup: CDR1 ENHRY, CDR2 SYGVKD.

This clonotype has just a few counts. The chain links TRBV20-1 to TRBJ2-5, with a possible D match to TRBD1 (6 bases). Germline V lookup: CDR1 DFQATT, CDR2 SNEGSKA (reference sequence). V was shortened by 1 base and J by 3 bases, with 12 bases between the two germline ends. CDR3 length: 14 residues. The CDR3 loop reads CSARVPGQKETQYF. CDR3 DNA: TGCAGTGCTAGAGTTCCGGGACAAAAAGAGACCCAGTACTTC.

This rearrangement joins TRBV20-1 to TRBJ2-2; 11 bases are a match to TRBD1. CDR1 and CDR2 (germline): DFQATT, SNEGSKA (reference sequence). CDR3 size: 15 residues. The junction had 5 bases not matched to a gene; V was cut back by 4 bases and J by 4 bases. The CDR3 DNA follows: TGCAGTGCTACTGGACAGGGGGCTGGCACCGGGGAGCTGTTTTTT. Translating gives CSATGQGAGTGELFF.

The V call is TRBV18, the J call TRBJ2-3; 10 bases agree with TRBD2. The length of the CDR3 is 15 residues. In germline, CDR1 is KGHSH, CDR2 LQKENI. Trimming took 2 bases from V and 4 from J; bases not matched to a gene: 3. The CDR3 loop reads CASSPKAGGPDTQYF. The CDR3 DNA reads TGTGCCAGCTCACCAAAAGCGGGAGGGCCAGATACGCAGTATTTT.

This clonotype was recorded a few times. The rearrangement uses TRBV15 and TRBJ2-7, with D possibly matching TRBD1 (5 bases). The CDR3 has 14 amino acids. Germline CDR1 LNHNV, CDR2 YYDKDF (reference sequence). Trimming removed 2 bases from V and 7 bases from J, with 15 bases in between. Here the CDR3 reads CATSRKLDTREQYF. The CDR3 nucleotides read TGTGCCACCAGCAGAAAGCTGGACACCAGAGAGCAGTACTTC.

There are a few counts of this clonotype. The J gene is TRBJ2-3, the V gene TRBV4-2; D ambiguous. CDR3 length: 11 amino acids. V lost 0 bases to trimming and J lost 8 bases, with 3 bases between them. In germline, CDR1 is LGHNA, CDR2 YNFKEQ. CDR3 loop: CASSQDTTQYF. The CDR3 DNA reads as TGTGCCAGCAGCCAAGATACTACGCAGTATTTT.

This clonotype was counted only a few times. V gene TRBV28 combines with J gene TRBJ1-2, with D tentatively TRBD1 (6 bases). In germline, CDR1 is MDHEN, CDR2 SYDVKM. The CDR3 is 12 residues long. The V gene lost 7 bases and the J gene lost 8 bases, with 14 bases spanning the gap. CDR3 amino acids: CASTHPGDGYTF. CDR3 coding DNA: TGTGCCAGCACCCACCCAGGGGACGGCTACACCTTC.

The chain employs TRBV5-1 and TRBJ2-2; 10 nucleotides agree with TRBD1. This CDR3 comprises 16 residues. Germline loops: CDR1 SGHRS, CDR2 YFSETQ. The ends lost 3 bases at V and 5 bases at J; junction bases unmatched: 7. This CDR3 is CASSSPGQGLTGELFF. The CDR3 region has the DNA TGCGCCAGCAGCTCTCCGGGACAGGGGTTGACCGGGGAGCTGTTTTTT.

In this sample, this clonotype turned up a few times. The chain links TRBV7-2 to TRBJ2-1; 8 bases match TRBD2. The CDR3 contains 16 residues. Trimming took 0 bases from V and 0 from J; bases not matched to a gene: 1. Germline CDR1 and CDR2: SGHTA and FQGNSA. The CDR3 DNA reads as TGTGCCAGCAGCTTAGCTGCGGGGGGCTCCTACAATGAGCAGTTCTTC. Its protein product is CASSLAAGGSYNEQFF.

In regard to this clonotype: This may come from a read error, since a much larger clone is one base off. This chain connects TRBV10-3 to TRBJ2-2; possibly TRBD1 or TRBD2 for D (5 bases each). Deletions cut 4 bases from V and 5 bases from J, with 5 bases between. Germline CDR1 ENHRY, CDR2 SYGVKD. The CDR3 loop spans 12 amino acids. The CDR3 DNA sequence: TGTGCCATCAGTGGGGGGACCGGGGAGCTGTTTTTT. It translates to CAISGGTGELFF.